A selection of T cell receptor beta chains follows, all from one sample in a study of shared clonotypes between healthy human individuals. Profiled with immunoSEQ multiplex PCR; TCRdb holds only in-frame clones, not every one. The sample yields roughly 2 million clones, over 85% seen once. The specimen was naive CD8+ T cells sorted from blood. The receptors shown here come from a man aged 18 to 30 in good health. Both conserved end residues are part of each CDR3. The order of the fields is V gene, D gene, J gene, clone size, CDR3 protein, CDR3 DNA. The D gene is left open where the match is weak. A row's size may be missing; if present it is once, few, many or a size class.

V gene: TRBV6-5
D gene: NA
J gene: TRBJ2-3
clone size: NA
CDR3 protein: CASSYSGGATDTQYF
CDR3 DNA: TGTGCCAGCAGTTACTCTGGAGGGGCCACAGATACGCAGTATTTT

V gene: TRBV7-2
D gene: TRBD2
J gene: TRBJ2-1
clone size: NA
CDR3 protein: CASGPFFRTSGNEQFF
CDR3 DNA: TGTGCCAGCGGCCCCTTTTTTAGGACTAGCGGGAATGAGCAGTTCTTC

V gene: TRBV5-6
D gene: NA
J gene: TRBJ1-2
clone size: NA
CDR3 protein: CASSLDLSSLAYGYTF
CDR3 DNA: TGTGCCAGCAGCTTGGATCTTAGCTCATTAGCCTATGGCTACACCTTC

V gene: TRBV7-3
D gene: NA
J gene: TRBJ2-1
clone size: NA
CDR3 protein: CASSSDGYNEQFF
CDR3 DNA: TGTGCCAGCAGCTCCGATGGATACAATGAGCAGTTCTTC

V gene: TRBV28
D gene: NA
J gene: TRBJ2-7
clone size: NA
CDR3 protein: CASSFPGLWDEQYF
CDR3 DNA: TGTGCCAGCAGTTTCCCGGGACTTTGGGACGAGCAGTACTTC

V gene: TRBV4-2
D gene: NA
J gene: TRBJ1-1
clone size: NA
CDR3 protein: CASSPWESDTEAFF
CDR3 DNA: TGTGCCAGCAGCCCTTGGGAATCCGACACTGAAGCTTTCTTT

V gene: TRBV6-6
D gene: NA
J gene: TRBJ2-7
clone size: once
CDR3 protein: CASSLPGSGYYEQYF
CDR3 DNA: TGTGCCAGCAGTTTGCCCGGGAGCGGGTACTACGAGCAGTACTTC

V gene: TRBV7-9
D gene: NA
J gene: TRBJ1-1
clone size: NA
CDR3 protein: CASSLGPTEAFF
CDR3 DNA: TGTGCCAGCAGCTTAGGGCCCACTGAAGCTTTCTTT

V gene: TRBV5-1
D gene: TRBD1
J gene: TRBJ2-7
clone size: NA
CDR3 protein: CASSKGGINEQYF
CDR3 DNA: TGCGCCAGCAGCAAAGGGGGCATCAACGAGCAGTACTTC

V gene: TRBV13
D gene: TRBD1
J gene: TRBJ1-1
clone size: NA
CDR3 protein: CASSLSPGTGMYTEAFF
CDR3 DNA: TGTGCCAGCAGCTTATCTCCCGGGACAGGGATGTACACTGAAGCTTTCTTT

V gene: TRBV18
D gene: NA
J gene: TRBJ2-7
clone size: NA
CDR3 protein: CASSGTNSYEQYF
CDR3 DNA: TGTGCCAGCTCAGGGACAAACTCCTACGAGCAGTACTTC

V gene: TRBV6-5
D gene: NA
J gene: TRBJ1-1
clone size: once
CDR3 protein: CASSYSPFSANTEAFF
CDR3 DNA: TGTGCCAGCAGTTACTCACCATTTTCCGCGAACACTGAAGCTTTCTTT

V gene: TRBV28
D gene: NA
J gene: TRBJ2-3
clone size: NA
CDR3 protein: CASRQPTDGWGDTQYF
CDR3 DNA: TGTGCCAGCAGACAACCGACGGACGGGTGGGGGGATACGCAGTATTTT

V gene: TRBV19
D gene: TRBD1
J gene: TRBJ2-7
clone size: NA
CDR3 protein: CASSPGTVTYEQYF
CDR3 DNA: TGTGCCAGTAGTCCAGGGACAGTAACCTACGAGCAGTACTTC

V gene: TRBV14
D gene: TRBD2
J gene: TRBJ2-3
clone size: NA
CDR3 protein: CASSHLAGGPTDTQYF
CDR3 DNA: TGTGCCAGCAGCCACCTAGCGGGAGGGCCCACAGATACGCAGTATTTT

V gene: TRBV6-1
D gene: TRBD1
J gene: TRBJ2-1
clone size: NA
CDR3 protein: CASSVDRGPYYNEQFF
CDR3 DNA: TGTGCCAGCAGTGTGGACAGGGGGCCTTACTACAATGAGCAGTTCTTC

V gene: TRBV4-1
D gene: TRBD2
J gene: TRBJ2-1
clone size: NA
CDR3 protein: CASSQSAGGRGEQFF
CDR3 DNA: TGCGCCAGCAGCCAATCGGCGGGGGGGCGGGGTGAGCAGTTCTTC

V gene: TRBV2
D gene: NA
J gene: TRBJ2-7
clone size: NA
CDR3 protein: CASSGFRSSYEQYF
CDR3 DNA: TGTGCCAGCAGTGGGTTCAGAAGCTCCTACGAGCAGTACTTC

V gene: TRBV9
D gene: NA
J gene: TRBJ1-3
clone size: NA
CDR3 protein: CASSVAVGNTIYF
CDR3 DNA: TGTGCCAGCAGCGTAGCGGTGGGAAACACCATATATTTT

V gene: TRBV7-9
D gene: NA
J gene: TRBJ1-6
clone size: NA
CDR3 protein: CASSMTPISYNSPLHF
CDR3 DNA: TGTGCCAGCAGCATGACACCGATCTCCTATAATTCACCCCTCCACTTT

V gene: TRBV4-2
D gene: NA
J gene: TRBJ2-7
clone size: NA
CDR3 protein: CASSQEVLSYEQYF
CDR3 DNA: TGTGCCAGCAGCCAAGAGGTGCTCTCCTACGAGCAGTACTTC

V gene: TRBV5-4
D gene: NA
J gene: TRBJ1-6
clone size: NA
CDR3 protein: CASSLRGLFNSPLHF
CDR3 DNA: TGTGCCAGCAGCTTGCGGGGCCTGTTTAATTCACCCCTCCACTTT

V gene: TRBV6-6
D gene: TRBD1
J gene: TRBJ2-3
clone size: NA
CDR3 protein: CASSLTGGADTQYF
CDR3 DNA: TGTGCCAGCAGTCTCACAGGGGGCGCAGATACGCAGTATTTT

V gene: TRBV4-1
D gene: TRBD2
J gene: TRBJ2-2
clone size: NA
CDR3 protein: CASRTLADGELFF
CDR3 DNA: TGCGCCAGCAGGACTCTAGCGGACGGGGAGCTGTTTTTT

V gene: TRBV13
D gene: NA
J gene: TRBJ2-7
clone size: NA
CDR3 protein: CASSPPQGGEQYF
CDR3 DNA: TGTGCCAGCAGCCCCCCGCAGGGGGGCGAGCAGTACTTC

V gene: TRBV6-1
D gene: NA
J gene: TRBJ2-7
clone size: NA
CDR3 protein: CASSEGALPEQYF
CDR3 DNA: TGTGCCAGCAGTGAAGGGGCATTGCCCGAGCAGTACTTC

V gene: TRBV23-1
D gene: NA
J gene: TRBJ1-5
clone size: NA
CDR3 protein: CASSQSAISDPQHF
CDR3 DNA: TGCGCCAGCAGTCAATCGGCCATCTCTGACCCCCAGCATTTT

V gene: TRBV11-2
D gene: NA
J gene: TRBJ2-7
clone size: NA
CDR3 protein: CASSSVRGIDEQYF
CDR3 DNA: TGTGCCAGCAGCTCAGTCCGGGGTATCGACGAGCAGTACTTC

V gene: TRBV9
D gene: NA
J gene: TRBJ2-1
clone size: NA
CDR3 protein: CASSPSGLNEQFF
CDR3 DNA: TGTGCCAGCAGCCCCTCGGGGTTGAATGAGCAGTTCTTC

V gene: TRBV4-3
D gene: NA
J gene: TRBJ2-5
clone size: NA
CDR3 protein: CASSQGPGVQETQYF
CDR3 DNA: TGCGCCAGCAGCCAAGGGCCGGGAGTCCAAGAGACCCAGTACTTC

V gene: TRBV4-2
D gene: NA
J gene: TRBJ1-5
clone size: NA
CDR3 protein: CASSQEGGLSNQPQHF
CDR3 DNA: TGTGCCAGCAGCCAAGAAGGAGGGTTGAGCAATCAGCCCCAGCATTTT

V gene: TRBV5-4
D gene: NA
J gene: TRBJ1-1
clone size: NA
CDR3 protein: CASSLERGRMNTEAFF
CDR3 DNA: TGTGCCAGCAGCTTGGAGAGGGGACGCATGAACACTGAAGCTTTCTTT

V gene: TRBV7-9
D gene: NA
J gene: TRBJ2-3
clone size: NA
CDR3 protein: CASSPGPNTDTQYF
CDR3 DNA: TGTGCCAGCAGCCCAGGACCTAACACAGATACGCAGTATTTT

V gene: TRBV7-8
D gene: NA
J gene: TRBJ1-5
clone size: NA
CDR3 protein: CASNLGSGYSNQPQHF
CDR3 DNA: TGTGCCAGCAACCTGGGGTCAGGATATAGCAATCAGCCCCAGCATTTT

V gene: TRBV5-6
D gene: TRBD1
J gene: TRBJ1-2
clone size: NA
CDR3 protein: CASSIPDREDYGYTF
CDR3 DNA: TGTGCCAGCAGCATCCCGGACAGGGAAGACTATGGCTACACCTTC

V gene: TRBV4-1
D gene: NA
J gene: TRBJ1-2
clone size: NA
CDR3 protein: CASSQESVANYGYTF
CDR3 DNA: TGCGCCAGCAGCCAAGAGTCGGTAGCTAACTATGGCTACACCTTC

V gene: TRBV4-1
D gene: TRBD2
J gene: TRBJ2-7
clone size: once
CDR3 protein: CASSQGGRTYEQYF
CDR3 DNA: TGCGCCAGCAGCCAAGGCGGGAGGACGTACGAGCAGTACTTC

V gene: TRBV5-1
D gene: TRBD1
J gene: TRBJ2-7
clone size: NA
CDR3 protein: CASSWTGIPYEQYF
CDR3 DNA: TGCGCCAGCAGCTGGACAGGGATCCCCTACGAGCAGTACTTC

V gene: TRBV5-6
D gene: NA
J gene: TRBJ1-1
clone size: NA
CDR3 protein: CASSLEGEAFF
CDR3 DNA: TGTGCCAGCAGCTTGGAAGGTGAAGCTTTCTTT

V gene: TRBV9
D gene: NA
J gene: TRBJ1-4
clone size: NA
CDR3 protein: CASSPQGVLGEKLFF
CDR3 DNA: TGTGCCAGCAGCCCCCAGGGAGTCTTAGGTGAAAAACTGTTTTTT

V gene: TRBV6-5
D gene: TRBD1
J gene: TRBJ1-1
clone size: NA
CDR3 protein: CASRVQGTGETEAFF
CDR3 DNA: TGTGCCAGCAGGGTCCAAGGGACAGGGGAGACTGAAGCTTTCTTT

V gene: TRBV5-1
D gene: TRBD2
J gene: TRBJ2-2
clone size: NA
CDR3 protein: CASSGGLAGYNAGELFF
CDR3 DNA: TGCGCCAGCAGCGGGGGACTAGCGGGTTATAATGCCGGGGAGCTGTTTTTT

V gene: TRBV5-6
D gene: NA
J gene: TRBJ2-7
clone size: once
CDR3 protein: CASSFGTVSYEQYF
CDR3 DNA: TGTGCCAGCAGCTTCGGGACGGTCTCCTACGAGCAGTACTTC

V gene: TRBV5-4
D gene: NA
J gene: TRBJ1-2
clone size: NA
CDR3 protein: CASSLEGPRVYGYTF
CDR3 DNA: TGTGCCAGCAGCTTGGAAGGGCCCAGGGTCTATGGCTACACCTTC

V gene: TRBV5-1
D gene: TRBD2
J gene: TRBJ2-3
clone size: NA
CDR3 protein: CASSLASGSTDTQYF
CDR3 DNA: TGCGCCAGCAGCTTGGCTAGCGGGAGCACAGATACGCAGTATTTT

V gene: TRBV6-5
D gene: NA
J gene: TRBJ2-2
clone size: NA
CDR3 protein: CASSYYGTGELFF
CDR3 DNA: TGTGCCAGCAGTTACTACGGAACCGGGGAGCTGTTTTTT

V gene: TRBV2
D gene: NA
J gene: TRBJ1-3
clone size: NA
CDR3 protein: CASSGGLTSSGNTIYF
CDR3 DNA: TGTGCCAGCAGTGGGGGACTAACCTCCTCTGGAAACACCATATATTTT

V gene: TRBV9
D gene: TRBD2
J gene: TRBJ2-1
clone size: once
CDR3 protein: CASSAPLASGSNEQFF
CDR3 DNA: TGTGCCAGCAGCGCACCTCTCGCTAGCGGGAGCAATGAGCAGTTCTTC

V gene: TRBV28
D gene: NA
J gene: TRBJ2-7
clone size: NA
CDR3 protein: CASSLGESYEQYF
CDR3 DNA: TGTGCCAGCAGTTTAGGTGAATCCTACGAGCAGTACTTC

V gene: TRBV27
D gene: NA
J gene: TRBJ1-1
clone size: once
CDR3 protein: CASSPIGENTEAFF
CDR3 DNA: TGTGCCAGCAGTCCCATTGGTGAGAACACTGAAGCTTTCTTT

V gene: TRBV5-4
D gene: NA
J gene: TRBJ2-4
clone size: NA
CDR3 protein: CASSEEEGNIQYF
CDR3 DNA: TGTGCCAGCAGCGAAGAGGAGGGAAACATTCAGTACTTC

V gene: TRBV7-9
D gene: NA
J gene: TRBJ1-1
clone size: NA
CDR3 protein: CASSGLGTEAFF
CDR3 DNA: TGTGCCAGCAGCGGTTTGGGCACTGAAGCTTTCTTT

V gene: TRBV29-1
D gene: NA
J gene: TRBJ2-2
clone size: few
CDR3 protein: CSVRNTGELFF
CDR3 DNA: TGCAGCGTTAGGAACACCGGGGAGCTGTTTTTT